Following are 11 T cell receptor beta chains from one sample sequenced in a study of blood T cell repertoires in COVID-19. Profiled with immunoSEQ multiplex PCR; TCRdb holds only in-frame clones, not every one. The sample has 240,000 or so clones, around 81% seen once. Sample: peripheral blood. These receptor sequences come from a man younger than 40 who had recovered from COVID-19.

The rearrangement joins TRBV6-6 to TRBJ1-6; 7 nucleotides agree with TRBD1. CDR1 MNHNY and CDR2 SVGAGI come from the germline V gene (reference sequence). Unmatched junction bases numbered 7, after V lost 5 bases and J lost 9 bases. This CDR3 region has 14 residues. CDR3 in amino acids: CASSNRDSASPLHF. The CDR3 DNA sequence: TGTGCCAGCAGTAACCGGGACAGCGCTTCACCCCTCCACTTT.

This chain links TRBV6-2 or TRBV6-3 with TRBJ2-1, with TRBD1 identical over 12 bases. Trimming at V came to 3 bases and at J to 7 bases, leaving 4 bases not matched to a gene. The germline gives CDR1 MNHEY, CDR2 SVGEGT. The CDR3 is 15 residues long. In DNA, the CDR3 is TGTGCCAGCAGTTATGGGACAGGGGGCGGGAATGAGCAGTTCTTC. The encoded protein is CASSYGTGGGNEQFF.

The chain uses TRBV6-5 and TRBJ1-6; TRBD1 matches at 8 bases. V dropped 5 bases and J dropped 6; count of bases not matched to a gene: 6. This CDR3 contains 15 residues. CDR1 MNHEY and CDR2 SVGAGI come from the germline V gene. CDR3 sequence (DNA): TGTGCCAGCAGTATCGGACAGGGAGGTAATTCACCCCTCCACTTT. Translating gives CASSIGQGGNSPLHF.

The V gene is TRBV7-9, the J gene TRBJ2-2; tentatively, D is TRBD2 (6 bases). The CDR3 loop spans 16 amino acids. V was shortened by 6 bases and J by 5 bases, with 19 bases between the two germline ends. Germline V gene lookup returns CDR1 SEHNR and CDR2 FQNEAQ (reference sequence). The CDR3 is CASRGGAASLTGELFF. CDR3 nucleotide sequence: TGTGCCAGCAGAGGAGGGGCGGCTAGCTTGACCGGGGAGCTGTTTTTT. The full variable domain, rest sourced from reference TRBV7-9 and TRBJ2-2, is DTGVSQNPRHKITKRGQNVTFRCDPISEHNRLYWYRQTLGQGPEFLTYFQNEAQLEKSRLLSDRFSAERPKGSFSTLEIQRTEQGDSAMYLCASRGGAASLTGELFFGEGSRLTVL.

V is TRBV11-2 and J is TRBJ2-4, with D possibly TRBD1 on 5 matching bases. Germline CDR1 reads SGHAT; CDR2 reads FQNNGV. The CDR3 is made up of 17 amino acids. Trimming removed 2 bases from V and 0 bases from J, with 14 bases in between. The CDR3 nucleotides are TGTGCCAGCAGCTTATATTGGACACTTTTAGCCAAAAACATTCAGTACTTC. It translates to CASSLYWTLLAKNIQYF.

This clone appeared a few times. The chain carries TRBV5-1 and TRBJ2-7; 8 positions agree with TRBD1. V was clipped by 4 bases and J by 0 bases; unmatched bases: 6. This CDR3 has 15 amino acids. Germline loops: CDR1 SGHRS, CDR2 YFSETQ. The CDR3 region is CASSATGGFSYEQYF. The CDR3 DNA is TGCGCCAGCAGCGCCACAGGGGGTTTCTCCTACGAGCAGTACTTC.

This clone has a handful of counts. The chain links TRBV5-4 to TRBJ1-6; TRBD1 agrees at 8 bases. V gave up 4 bases and J gave up 3 bases; unmatched junction bases: 3. Per germline, CDR1 SGHNT and CDR2 YYREEE (reference sequence). The CDR3 has 15 residues. This CDR3 reads CASSPGQGYNSPLHF. CDR3 coding DNA: TGTGCCAGCAGCCCCGGACAGGGCTATAATTCACCCCTCCACTTT.

V and J are TRBV7-6 and TRBJ2-2; D unresolved. Germline values: CDR1 SGHVS, CDR2 FNYEAQ. Trimming left V 3 bases short and J 4 bases short, with 6 bases between. The CDR3 is made up of 13 amino acids. The CDR3 is CASSFRGTGELFF. CDR3 DNA: TGTGCCAGCAGCTTTAGAGGCACCGGGGAGCTGTTTTTT.

This clone has ten or more counts. CDR3 region: CASSAENYSNQPQHF. Here the CDR3 DNA reads TGTGCCAGCAGTGCAGAAAACTATAGCAATCAGCCCCAGCATTTT. The chain combines TRBV2 with TRBJ1-5; no clear D gene. The CDR3 contains 15 residues. Germline V gene lookup returns CDR1 SNHLY and CDR2 FYNNEI. V was trimmed by 4 bases and J by 0 bases, leaving 10 bases between them. Full variable domain (remainder filled in from reference TRBV2 and TRBJ1-5): EPEVTQTPSHQVTQMGQEVILRCVPISNHLYFYWYRQILGQKVEFLVSFYNNEISEKSEIFDDQFSVERPDGSNFTLKIRSTKLEDSAMYFCASSAENYSNQPQHFGDGTRLSIL.

This chain joins TRBV6-1 and TRBJ1-2; D not resolved. The V and J ends lost 0 bases and 0 bases respectively, with 11 bases between them. The CDR3 has 16 residues. Germline V gene data show CDR1 as MNHNS and CDR2 as SASEGT. The CDR3 nucleotides are TGTGCCAGCAGTGAAGCGGTCTACAGAGCTAACTATGGCTACACCTTC. This codes for CASSEAVYRANYGYTF.

V usage is TRBV5-4 and J usage is TRBJ2-6; D is perhaps TRBD2 (6 bases). Germline values: CDR1 SGHNT, CDR2 YYREEE (reference sequence). V was shortened by 0 bases and J by 0 bases, with 13 bases between the two germline ends. CDR3 length: 18 amino acids. As DNA, the CDR3 is TGTGCCAGCAGCTTGGGAGGTAGCGGAAGCTCTGGGGCCAACGTCCTGACTTTC. This translates into CASSLGGSGSSGANVLTF.